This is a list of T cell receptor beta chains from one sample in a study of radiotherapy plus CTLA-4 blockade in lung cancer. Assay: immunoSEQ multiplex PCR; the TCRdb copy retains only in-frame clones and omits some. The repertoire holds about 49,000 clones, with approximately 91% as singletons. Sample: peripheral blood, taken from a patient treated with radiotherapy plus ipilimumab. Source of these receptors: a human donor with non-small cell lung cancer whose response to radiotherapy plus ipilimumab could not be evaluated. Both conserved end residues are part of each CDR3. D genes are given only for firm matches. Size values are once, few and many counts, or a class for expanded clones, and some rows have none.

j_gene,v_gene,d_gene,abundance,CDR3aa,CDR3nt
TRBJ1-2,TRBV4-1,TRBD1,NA,CASSPGQGGVVRHGYTF,TGCGCCAGCAGCCCCGGACAGGGGGGGGTTGTGAGGCATGGCTACACCTTC
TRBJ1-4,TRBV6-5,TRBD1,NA,CASSTGAIGQKLFF,TGTGCCAGCAGTACAGGGGCAATTGGGCAAAAACTGTTTTTT
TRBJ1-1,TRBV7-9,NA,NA,CASRQPGGVNTEAFF,TGTGCCAGCAGGCAACCGGGGGGGGTGAACACTGAAGCTTTCTTT
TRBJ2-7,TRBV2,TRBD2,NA,CASKETSGRSYEQYF,TGTGCCAGCAAGGAAACTAGCGGGAGAAGTTACGAGCAGTACTTC
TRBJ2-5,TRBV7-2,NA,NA,CASSLVLARGETQYF,TGTGCCAGCAGCTTAGTCCTAGCTCGGGGAGAGACCCAGTACTTC
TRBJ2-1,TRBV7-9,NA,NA,CASTNRGDEQFF,TGTGCCAGCACCAATAGGGGTGATGAGCAGTTCTTC
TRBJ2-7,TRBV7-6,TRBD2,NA,CASSLGLAGEQYF,TGTGCCAGCAGCTTGGGACTAGCGGGCGAGCAGTACTTC
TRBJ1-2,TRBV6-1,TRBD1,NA,CASSEGSPGTANYGYTF,TGTGCCAGCAGTGAAGGGTCCCCCGGGACAGCTAACTATGGCTACACCTTC
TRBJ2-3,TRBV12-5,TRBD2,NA,CASGERGGRNTQYF,TGTGCTAGTGGTGAACGGGGGGGCCGAAATACGCAGTATTTT
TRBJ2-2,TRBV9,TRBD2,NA,CASSVVAGGPYRELFF,TGTGCCAGCAGCGTAGTAGCGGGGGGGCCCTATAGGGAGCTGTTTTTT
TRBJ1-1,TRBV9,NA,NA,CASSVEGGTEAFF,TGTGCCAGCAGCGTAGAAGGGGGCACTGAAGCTTTCTTT
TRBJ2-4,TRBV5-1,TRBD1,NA,CASSSGQGGSENIQYF,TGCGCCAGCAGCTCCGGACAGGGCGGTTCGGAAAACATTCAGTACTTC
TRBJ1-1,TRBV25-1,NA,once,CASRRGYDNTEAFF,TGTGCCAGCAGGAGAGGGTATGATAACACTGAAGCTTTCTTT
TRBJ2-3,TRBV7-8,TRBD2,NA,CASSLAVIAGGADTQYF,TGTGCCAGCAGCTTAGCGGTAATCGCGGGGGGAGCGGATACGCAGTATTTT
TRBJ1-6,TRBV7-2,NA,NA,CASSVTGISYNSPLHF,TGTGCCAGCAGCGTCACAGGGATCTCCTATAATTCACCCCTCCACTTT
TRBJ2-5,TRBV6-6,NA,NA,CASRGSDTSYQETQYF,TGTGCCAGCAGAGGTTCAGACACCTCGTACCAAGAGACCCAGTACTTC
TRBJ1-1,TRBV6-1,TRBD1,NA,CASSESLGTGETEAFF,TGTGCCAGCAGTGAATCTCTCGGGACAGGGGAGACTGAAGCTTTCTTT
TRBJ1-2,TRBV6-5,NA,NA,CASSYRGYGYTF,TGTGCCAGCAGTTACAGGGGTTATGGCTACACCTTC
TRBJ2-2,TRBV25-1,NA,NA,CASSASSTGELFF,TGTGCCAGCAGTGCTTCGAGCACCGGGGAGCTGTTTTTT
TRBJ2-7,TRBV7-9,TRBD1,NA,CASSLGTGRYEQYF,TGTGCCAGCAGCTTAGGGACAGGGAGGTACGAGCAGTACTTC
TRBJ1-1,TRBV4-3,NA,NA,CASSQDQHRDPAVNTEAFF,TGCGCCAGCAGCCAAGACCAACACAGGGACCCCGCCGTGAACACTGAAGCTTTCTTT
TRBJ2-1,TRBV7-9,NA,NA,CASAPGYNEQFF,TGTGCCAGCGCCCCCGGTTACAATGAGCAGTTCTTC
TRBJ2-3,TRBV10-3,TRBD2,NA,CAIRTSGPDTQYF,TGTGCCATCAGGACTAGCGGCCCAGATACGCAGTATTTT
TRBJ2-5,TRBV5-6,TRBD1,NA,CASSWGQAQETQYF,TGTGCCAGCAGCTGGGGACAGGCCCAAGAGACCCAGTACTTC
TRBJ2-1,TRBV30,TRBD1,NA,CAWRGTGQFIGYNEQFF,TGTGCCTGGAGAGGGACAGGTCAGTTTATTGGCTACAATGAGCAGTTCTTC
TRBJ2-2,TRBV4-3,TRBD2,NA,CASSQVFTSGSTGELFF,TGCGCCAGCAGCCAAGTCTTCACTAGCGGGAGTACCGGGGAGCTGTTTTTT
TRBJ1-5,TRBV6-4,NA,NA,CASSAELGRQPQHF,TGTGCCAGCAGTGCTGAACTGGGGAGGCAGCCCCAGCATTTT
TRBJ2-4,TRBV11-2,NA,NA,CASSPPRSDKNIQYF,TGTGCCAGCAGCCCCCCCCGGAGTGACAAAAACATTCAGTACTTC
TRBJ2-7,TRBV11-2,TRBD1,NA,CASSFSGQGGEQYF,TGTGCCAGCAGCTTTTCGGGACAGGGGGGCGAGCAGTACTTC
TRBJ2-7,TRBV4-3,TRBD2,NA,CASSQDWAGVYEQYF,TGCGCCAGCAGCCAAGATTGGGCGGGGGTTTACGAGCAGTACTTC
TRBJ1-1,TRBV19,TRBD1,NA,CASSSRRRTGGKESTEAFF,TGTGCCAGTAGTTCAAGACGGCGGACAGGGGGCAAAGAGAGCACTGAAGCTTTCTTT
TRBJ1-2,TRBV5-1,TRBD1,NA,CASSLDGTGTLTNYGYTF,TGCGCCAGCAGCTTGGATGGGACAGGAACCTTGACTAACTATGGCTACACCTTC
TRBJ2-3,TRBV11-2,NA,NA,CASTPSTDTQYF,TGTGCCAGCACCCCGAGCACAGATACGCAGTATTTT
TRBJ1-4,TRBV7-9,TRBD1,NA,CASSSDPGQGGSEKLFF,TGTGCCAGCAGCTCCGACCCGGGACAGGGCGGGAGCGAAAAACTGTTTTTT
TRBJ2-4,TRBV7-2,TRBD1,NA,CASSPRQGRDIQYF,TGTGCCAGCAGCCCGCGACAGGGACGGGACATTCAGTACTTC
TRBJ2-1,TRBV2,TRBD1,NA,CASLEEWTGARDEQFF,TGTGCCAGCCTCGAAGAGTGGACAGGGGCCCGGGATGAGCAGTTCTTC
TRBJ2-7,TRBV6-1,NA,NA,CAAYEGGAYEQYF,TGTGCCGCTTACGAAGGGGGGGCCTACGAGCAGTACTTC